This is a list of T cell receptor beta chains from one sample in a study of blood T cell repertoires in COVID-19. TCRdb keeps only in-frame clones here, not all; method: immunoSEQ multiplex PCR. The sample lists approximately 200,000 clones; around 90% were seen once. The sequenced sample consisted of PBMCs or T cells enriched from blood (not recorded which). The source is a man between 25 and 39 years old who had recovered from COVID-19. CDR3s include the opening cysteine and the closing phenylalanine or tryptophan. The order of the fields is D gene, V gene, clone size, J gene, CDR3 protein, CDR3 DNA. D genes are given only for firm matches. Clone size appears in some rows only: once, few, many, or a class for an expanded clone.

D gene: .; V gene: TRBV29-1; clone size: .; J gene: TRBJ1-1; CDR3 protein: CSTWTLVLGGGVEAFF; CDR3 DNA: TGCAGCACCTGGACATTAGTGTTGGGGGGTGGTGTTGAAGCTTTCTTT
D gene: .; V gene: TRBV9; clone size: .; J gene: TRBJ1-2; CDR3 protein: CASSVGHHGYTF; CDR3 DNA: TGTGCCAGCAGCGTAGGTCATCATGGCTACACCTTC
D gene: TRBD2; V gene: TRBV3-1/TRBV3-2; clone size: few; J gene: TRBJ2-1; CDR3 protein: CASSHFASGGSKSSYNEQFF; CDR3 DNA: TGTGCCAGCAGCCATTTCGCTAGCGGGGGGTCGAAGAGCTCCTACAATGAGCAGTTCTTC
D gene: TRBD2; V gene: TRBV4-1; clone size: .; J gene: TRBJ2-1; CDR3 protein: CASSQEGSPSGRYYNEQFF; CDR3 DNA: TGCGCCAGCAGCCAAGAAGGGAGCCCTAGCGGGAGGTACTACAATGAGCAGTTCTTC
D gene: .; V gene: TRBV5-1; clone size: .; J gene: TRBJ1-3; CDR3 protein: CASSLEWGPGNTIYF; CDR3 DNA: TGCGCCAGCAGCTTGGAATGGGGGCCCGGAAACACCATATATTTT
D gene: .; V gene: TRBV7-9; clone size: .; J gene: TRBJ2-3; CDR3 protein: CASSLLGRGLLVRTDTQYF; CDR3 DNA: TGTGCCAGCAGCTTACTTGGGCGGGGACTCTTGGTACGCACAGATACGCAGTATTTT
D gene: .; V gene: TRBV29-1; clone size: .; J gene: TRBJ2-1; CDR3 protein: CSLGTEQFF; CDR3 DNA: TGCAGCCTCGGGACAGAGCAGTTCTTC
D gene: TRBD2; V gene: TRBV20-1; clone size: .; J gene: TRBJ2-7; CDR3 protein: CSASNGGRTYEQYF; CDR3 DNA: TGCAGTGCTAGTAACGGCGGGAGGACCTACGAGCAGTACTTC
D gene: .; V gene: TRBV10-3; clone size: .; J gene: TRBJ1-6; CDR3 protein: CAISESTNSPLHF; CDR3 DNA: TGTGCCATCAGTGAGTCGACAAATTCACCCCTCCACTTT
D gene: TRBD1; V gene: TRBV5-4; clone size: .; J gene: TRBJ1-1; CDR3 protein: CASSGQELMEAFF; CDR3 DNA: TGTGCCAGCAGCGGACAGGAACTAATGGAAGCTTTCTTT
D gene: .; V gene: TRBV18; clone size: .; J gene: TRBJ2-7; CDR3 protein: CASSLEQGYEQYF; CDR3 DNA: TGTGCCAGCTCACTTGAACAGGGTTATGAGCAGTACTTC
D gene: .; V gene: TRBV21-1; clone size: .; J gene: TRBJ2-7; CDR3 protein: CASSKLVRLATYEQYF; CDR3 DNA: TGTGCCAGCAGCAAATTGGTTAGGCTAGCAACCTACGAGCAGTACTTC
D gene: .; V gene: TRBV7-9; clone size: .; J gene: TRBJ1-6; CDR3 protein: CASSLASGFYNSPLHF; CDR3 DNA: TGTGCCAGCAGCTTAGCGTCCGGGTTCTATAATTCACCCCTCCACTTT
D gene: .; V gene: TRBV27; clone size: .; J gene: TRBJ2-6; CDR3 protein: CASSFLGANVLTF; CDR3 DNA: TGTGCCAGCAGCTTTCTTGGGGCCAACGTCCTGACTTTC
D gene: .; V gene: TRBV3-1/TRBV3-2; clone size: few; J gene: TRBJ1-2; CDR3 protein: CASRSGSNYGYTF; CDR3 DNA: TGTGCCAGCAGATCCGGGAGTAACTATGGCTACACCTTC
D gene: .; V gene: TRBV5-4; clone size: .; J gene: TRBJ1-1; CDR3 protein: CASSLGQGMNTEAFF; CDR3 DNA: TGTGCCAGCAGCTTGGGTCAGGGAATGAACACTGAAGCTTTCTTT
D gene: TRBD2; V gene: TRBV5-1; clone size: once; J gene: TRBJ2-1; CDR3 protein: CASSRGVAGREDEQFF; CDR3 DNA: TGCGCCAGCAGCCGGGGAGTGGCGGGGCGGGAGGATGAGCAGTTCTTC
D gene: .; V gene: TRBV15; clone size: .; J gene: TRBJ2-2; CDR3 protein: CATSRDLVAGELFF; CDR3 DNA: TGTGCCACCAGCAGAGATCTGGTTGCGGGGGAGCTGTTTTTT
D gene: .; V gene: TRBV5-1; clone size: .; J gene: TRBJ2-5; CDR3 protein: CASSLGNREGTETQYF; CDR3 DNA: TGCGCCAGCAGCTTAGGGAACAGGGAAGGGACGGAGACCCAGTACTTC
D gene: TRBD2; V gene: TRBV19; clone size: .; J gene: TRBJ2-1; CDR3 protein: CASRRRTSGMNNEQFF; CDR3 DNA: TGTGCCAGTAGGCGGAGGACTAGCGGGATGAACAATGAGCAGTTCTTC
D gene: TRBD2; V gene: TRBV27; clone size: .; J gene: TRBJ2-3; CDR3 protein: CASSSRQSGEVTDTQYF; CDR3 DNA: TGTGCCAGCAGTTCGCGACAAAGCGGGGAAGTCACAGATACGCAGTATTTT
D gene: .; V gene: TRBV7-8; clone size: .; J gene: TRBJ1-1; CDR3 protein: CASSFGRSGTPEGTEAFF; CDR3 DNA: TGTGCCAGCAGCTTCGGGAGGTCCGGGACACCTGAGGGCACTGAAGCTTTCTTT
D gene: .; V gene: TRBV6-6; clone size: .; J gene: TRBJ2-7; CDR3 protein: CASSYAGLQNEQYF; CDR3 DNA: TGTGCCAGCAGTTACGCGGGACTCCAGAACGAGCAGTACTTC